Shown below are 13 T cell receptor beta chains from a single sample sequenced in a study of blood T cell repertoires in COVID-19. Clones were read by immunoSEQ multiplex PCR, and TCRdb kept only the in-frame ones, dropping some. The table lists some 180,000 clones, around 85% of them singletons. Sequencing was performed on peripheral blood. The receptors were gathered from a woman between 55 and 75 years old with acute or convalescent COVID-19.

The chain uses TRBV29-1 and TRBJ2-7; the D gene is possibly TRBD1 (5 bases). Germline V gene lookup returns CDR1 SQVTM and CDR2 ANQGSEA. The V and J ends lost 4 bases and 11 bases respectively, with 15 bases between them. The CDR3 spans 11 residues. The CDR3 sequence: CSVVSSRVEYF. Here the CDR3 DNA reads TGCAGCGTTGTCTCTTCCAGGGTGGAGTACTTC.

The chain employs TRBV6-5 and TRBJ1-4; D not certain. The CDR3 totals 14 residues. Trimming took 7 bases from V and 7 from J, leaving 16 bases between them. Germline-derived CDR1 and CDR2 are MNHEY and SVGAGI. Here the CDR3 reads CASTDPTRGEKLFF. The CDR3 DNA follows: TGTGCCAGCACCGACCCCACCCGGGGTGAAAAACTGTTTTTT.

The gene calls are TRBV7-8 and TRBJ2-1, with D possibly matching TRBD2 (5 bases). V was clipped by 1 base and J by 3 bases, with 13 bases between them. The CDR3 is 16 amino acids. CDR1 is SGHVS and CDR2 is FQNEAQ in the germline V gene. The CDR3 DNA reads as TGTGCCAGCAGCTTAGGTGCCCTCCGGGGCTACAATGAGCAGTTCTTC. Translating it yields CASSLGALRGYNEQFF.

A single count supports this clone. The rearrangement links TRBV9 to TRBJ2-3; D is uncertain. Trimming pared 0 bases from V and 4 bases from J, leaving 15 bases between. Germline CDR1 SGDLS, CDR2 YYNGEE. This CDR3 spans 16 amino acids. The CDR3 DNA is TGTGCCAGCAGCGTAGGAGTGATTCCAAATCCAGATACGCAGTATTTT. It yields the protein CASSVGVIPNPDTQYF.

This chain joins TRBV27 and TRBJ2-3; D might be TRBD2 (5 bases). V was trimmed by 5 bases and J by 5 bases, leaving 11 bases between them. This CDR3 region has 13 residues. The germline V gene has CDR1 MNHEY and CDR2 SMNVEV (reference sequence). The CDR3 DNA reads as TGTGCCAGCAGTCCTCGGACTGGAGATACGCAGTATTTT. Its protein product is CASSPRTGDTQYF.

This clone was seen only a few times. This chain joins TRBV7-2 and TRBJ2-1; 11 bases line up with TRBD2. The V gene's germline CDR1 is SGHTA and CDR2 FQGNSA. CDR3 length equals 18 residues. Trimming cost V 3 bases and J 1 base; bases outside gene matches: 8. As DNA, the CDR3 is TGTGCCAGCAGCTTCAGTTTACTAGCGGGGGTTTCCTACAATGAGCAGTTCTTC. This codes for CASSFSLLAGVSYNEQFF.

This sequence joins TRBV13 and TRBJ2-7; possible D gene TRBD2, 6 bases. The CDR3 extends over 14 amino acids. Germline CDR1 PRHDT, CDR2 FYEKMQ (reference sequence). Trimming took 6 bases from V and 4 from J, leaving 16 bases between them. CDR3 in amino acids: CASSDAGRRYEQYV. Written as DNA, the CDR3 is TGTGCCAGCAGTGACGCGGGACGGCGGTACGAGCAGTACGTC.

CDR3 sequence (DNA): TGTGCCAGCAGCCCTTACAGGGGGCGAATCACCGGGGAGCTGTTTTTT. Translating it yields CASSPYRGRITGELFF. V is TRBV5-6 and J is TRBJ2-2, with 9 bases lining up with TRBD1. Per the germline V gene, CDR1 is SGHDT and CDR2 is YYEEEE. The CDR3 contains 16 residues. V dropped 4 bases and J dropped 4; count of bases not matched to a gene: 8.

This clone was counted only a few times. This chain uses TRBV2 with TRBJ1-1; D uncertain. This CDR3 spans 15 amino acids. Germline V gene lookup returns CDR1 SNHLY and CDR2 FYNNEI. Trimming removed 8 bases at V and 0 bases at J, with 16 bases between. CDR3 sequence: CASRRVSGVNTEAFF. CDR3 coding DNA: TGTGCCAGCCGGAGGGTTAGCGGTGTGAACACTGAAGCTTTCTTT.

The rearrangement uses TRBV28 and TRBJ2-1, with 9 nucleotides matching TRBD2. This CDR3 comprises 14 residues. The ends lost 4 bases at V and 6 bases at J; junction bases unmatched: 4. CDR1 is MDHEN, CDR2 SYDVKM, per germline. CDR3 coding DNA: TGTGCCAGCAGTTCGGGACTAGCTGGCAATGAGCAGTTCTTC. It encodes CASSSGLAGNEQFF.

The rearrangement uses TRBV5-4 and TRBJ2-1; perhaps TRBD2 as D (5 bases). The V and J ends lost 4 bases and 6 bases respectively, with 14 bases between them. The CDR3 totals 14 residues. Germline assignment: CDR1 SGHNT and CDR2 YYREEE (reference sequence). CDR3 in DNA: TGTGCCAGCAGCCACGCTCTGAGGGTCAATGAGCAGTTCTTC. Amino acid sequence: CASSHALRVNEQFF.

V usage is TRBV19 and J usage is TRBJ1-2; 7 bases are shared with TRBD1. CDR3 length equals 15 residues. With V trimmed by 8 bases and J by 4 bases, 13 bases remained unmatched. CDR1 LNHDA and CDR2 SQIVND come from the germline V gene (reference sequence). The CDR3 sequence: CASALTGTYPYGYTF. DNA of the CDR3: TGTGCCAGTGCTCTGACAGGGACCTATCCCTATGGCTACACCTTC.

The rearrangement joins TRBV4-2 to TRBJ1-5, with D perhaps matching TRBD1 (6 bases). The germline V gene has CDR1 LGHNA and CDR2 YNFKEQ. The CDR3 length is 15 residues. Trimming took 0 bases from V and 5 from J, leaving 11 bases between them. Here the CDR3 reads CASSQDRGAYQPQHF. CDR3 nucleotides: TGTGCCAGCAGCCAAGACCGGGGGGCGTATCAGCCCCAGCATTTT.